These 32 T cell receptor beta chains were sequenced from one sample in a study of T cell repertoires in cytomegalovirus infection. The antigens for these receptors are not known. Using its own MiXCR run on the reads, TCRdb lists one record per CDR3 protein. The sample lists approximately 770,000 distinct CDR3 sequences; under 35% were seen once. This specimen was cultured CD8+ T cells from PBMCs, taken from culture after CMV antigen stimulation. These receptor sequences come from a human donor in good health (CMV status not recorded). Some clones in this sample may be carry-over from other donors' samples.

This chain links TRBV27 with TRBJ2-7, with D possibly matching TRBD2 (6 bases). Between the trimmed V and J ends, which lost 0 bases and 3 bases, there was a span of 15 bases. The CDR3 totals 16 residues. Germline V gene sequence: CDR1 MNHEY, CDR2 SMNVEV (reference sequence). CDR3 residues: CASSLSGGPTDYEQYF. The CDR3 nucleotides read TGTGCCAGCAGTTTATCGGGGGGACCGACCGACTACGAGCAGTACTTC.

The chain is built from TRBV12-3 or TRBV12-4 and TRBJ1-3; D is possibly TRBD1 (5 bases). This CDR3 has 15 amino acids. V was cut by 1 base and J by 3 bases, with 10 bases left in between. CDR3 in DNA: TGTGCCAGCAGTTTAGATGGGGGGTTTGGAAACACCATATATTTT. Residues: CASSLDGGFGNTIYF.

In its sample, this clonotype was seen many times. The CDR3 is CASSYSRAGGVGYTF. The CDR3, as DNA: TGTGCCAGCAGTTACTCGAGGGCAGGGGGCGTCGGCTACACCTTC. The chain joins TRBV6-5 to TRBJ1-2, with TRBD1 identical over 8 bases. V lost 0 bases and J lost 8; bases outside the gene matches: 8. From germline, CDR1 is MNHEY and CDR2 SVGAGI. The CDR3 runs to 15 residues.

In this sample, this clonotype turned up many times. The chain couples TRBV7-9 to TRBJ2-1; 10 bases match TRBD1. The CDR3 is 16 amino acids. J gave up 5 bases and V 0 bases, and 4 bases lay outside the gene matches. Germline CDR1 reads SEHNR; CDR2 reads FQNEAQ (reference sequence). CDR3 protein: CASSLAQGTGDNEQFF. The DNA for the CDR3 is TGTGCCAGCAGCTTAGCCCAGGGGACAGGGGACAATGAGCAGTTCTTC.

This clonotype showed up just a few times. This chain joins TRBV2 and TRBJ2-7; 8 bases line up with TRBD1. Trimming removed 7 bases from V and 1 base from J; junction bases left unmatched: 6. In germline, CDR1 is SNHLY, CDR2 FYNNEI. There are 14 residues in the CDR3. In DNA form, the CDR3 reads TGTGCCAGCACCGCGGACAGGGTATCCTACGAGCAGTACGTC. It encodes CASTADRVSYEQYV.

The rearrangement joins TRBV7-8 to TRBJ2-4; D not resolved. The CDR3 is 14 residues long. Trimming stripped 2 bases from V and 0 bases from J, with 5 bases between. CDR1 SGHVS and CDR2 FQNEAQ come from the germline V gene. The CDR3 coding sequence is TGTGCCAGCAGCTTATCACTAGCCAAAAACATTCAGTACTTC. Translation: CASSLSLAKNIQYF.

V usage is TRBV7-2 and J usage is TRBJ1-2, with 8 nucleotides matching TRBD1. With V trimmed by 3 bases and J by 4 bases, 4 bases remained unmatched. Germline V gives CDR1 SGHTA, CDR2 FQGNSA. This CDR3 is built from 14 residues. CDR3: CASSFGTGPYGYTF. CDR3 nucleotides: TGTGCCAGCAGCTTCGGGACAGGACCCTATGGCTACACCTTC.

This clonotype was seen only a few times. V usage is TRBV7-8 and J usage is TRBJ2-7, with TRBD2 matching 14 bases. Germline trimming cut 3 bases from V and 7 bases from J; bases unmatched to any gene: 8. The germline V gene encodes CDR1 SGHVS and CDR2 FQNEAQ. This CDR3 is 16 amino acids long. The CDR3 DNA sequence: TGTGCCAGCAGCTTCACGACTAGCGGGGGGGCTGAGGAGCAGTACTTC. Translating it yields CASSFTTSGGAEEQYF.

The J gene is TRBJ2-1, the V gene TRBV7-6, with TRBD1 identical over 10 bases. In germline, CDR1 is SGHVS, CDR2 FNYEAQ. The junction had 5 bases not matched to a gene; V was cut back by 3 bases and J by 3 bases. This CDR3 contains 16 residues. The CDR3 sequence is CASSLTGQGVYNEQFF. The DNA for the CDR3 is TGTGCCAGCAGCTTGACTGGACAGGGGGTCTACAATGAGCAGTTCTTC.

V usage is TRBV27 and J usage is TRBJ1-1, with D maybe TRBD1 (6 bases). This CDR3 contains 14 residues. CDR1 and CDR2 from the germline V gene are MNHEY and SMNVEV (reference sequence). With 5 bases removed from V and 0 bases from J, the gap between germline ends came to 10 bases. Written as DNA, the CDR3 is TGTGCCAGCAGTACGGGACAACTGAACACTGAAGCTTTCTTT. As protein: CASSTGQLNTEAFF.

The V and J genes are TRBV27 and TRBJ2-3; D gene uncertain. V lost 4 bases, J lost 1 base, and 9 bases lay in between. The CDR3 runs 14 residues. CDR1 is MNHEY and CDR2 is SMNVEV in the germline V gene (reference sequence). The CDR3 DNA follows: TGTGCCAGCAGTTCCTTGGACGGCACAGATACGCAGTATTTT. This codes for CASSSLDGTDTQYF.

This clonotype showed up just a few times. This sequence joins TRBV6-5 and TRBJ2-2, with D maybe TRBD1 (5 bases). This CDR3 contains 14 residues. Germline V gene lookup returns CDR1 MNHEY and CDR2 SVGAGI. The V end was cut by 6 bases, the J end by 10 bases, with 18 bases between. The DNA for the CDR3 is TGTGCCAGCAGCGGCCTTTCTGGCAGGGCGGAGCTGTTTTTT. Encoded protein: CASSGLSGRAELFF.

The V and J genes are TRBV6-5 and TRBJ2-5; 8 nucleotides agree with TRBD1. This CDR3 has 14 amino acids. V lost 6 bases to trimming and J lost 5 bases; unmatched junction nucleotides: 8. CDR1 is MNHEY and CDR2 is SVGAGI in the germline V gene. In DNA form, the CDR3 reads TGTGCCAGCAGACCACGGACAGGGAGCGAGACCCAGTACTTC. Its translation: CASRPRTGSETQYF.

In regard to this clonotype: A much larger clonotype is one base distant, so this may be a read error. J is TRBJ2-1 and V is TRBV7-2, with a possible D match to TRBD1 (5 bases). V lost 4 bases and J 7 bases, leaving 17 bases between the germline ends. This CDR3 is built from 15 residues. CDR1 is SGHTA and CDR2 is FQGNSA in the germline V gene. The CDR3 coding sequence is TGTGCCAGCAGCTCCATTAAAGCAGGGAAAAATGAGCAGTTCTTC. Translated, it gives CASSSIKAGKNEQFF.

This clonotype was seen a handful of times. The V call is TRBV4-1, the J call TRBJ2-3; D unresolved. Trimming took 0 bases from V and 4 from J, leaving 11 bases between them. This CDR3 is built from 15 residues. The germline CDR1 and CDR2 sequences are MGHRA and YSYEKL. CDR3 bases: TGCGCCAGCAGCCAAGATCATAGGGTTCCAGATACGCAGTATTTT. Amino acid sequence: CASSQDHRVPDTQYF.

The chain links TRBV4-1 to TRBJ2-2; D remains ambiguous. The CDR3 runs 18 residues. V was trimmed by 0 bases and J by 0 bases, leaving 14 bases between them. Germline V gene data show CDR1 as MGHRA and CDR2 as YSYEKL. The CDR3 DNA reads as TGCGCCAGCAGCCAAGATGGGCGTCTCAGCACGAACACCGGGGAGCTGTTTTTT. Its translation: CASSQDGRLSTNTGELFF.

The V gene is TRBV7-9, the J gene TRBJ2-1; the match to TRBD2 covers 9 bases. The CDR3 contains 16 residues. Looked up from germline, CDR1 is SEHNR and CDR2 is FQNEAQ (reference sequence). V dropped 5 bases and J dropped 8; count of bases not matched to a gene: 13. As DNA, the CDR3 is TGTGCCAGCAGCCCCCGTAGCGGGGGAGTCAGGGATGAGCAGTTCTTC. Protein sequence: CASSPRSGGVRDEQFF.

J is TRBJ1-5 and V is TRBV19; 8 bases are a match to TRBD1. CDR1 LNHDA and CDR2 SQIVND come from the germline V gene (reference sequence). This CDR3 contains 15 residues. Unmatched junction bases numbered 10, after V lost 5 bases and J lost 7 bases. CDR3 bases: TGTGCCAGTAGTCTATCTCGGACAGGGTTGCAGCCCCAGCATTTT. Encoded protein: CASSLSRTGLQPQHF.

This clonotype was seen repeatedly, ten times or more. The chain joins TRBV7-8 to TRBJ2-7; D gene uncertain. CDR1 is SGHVS, CDR2 FQNEAQ, per germline. With 3 bases removed from V and 4 bases from J, the gap between germline ends came to 13 bases. This CDR3 contains 14 residues. The CDR3 DNA reads as TGTGCCAGCAGCTTGGAAGTGGGTTATTACGAGCAGTACTTC. This gives the protein CASSLEVGYYEQYF.

The chain recombines TRBV27 with TRBJ1-6, with TRBD1 identical over 11 bases. Germline CDR1 MNHEY, CDR2 SMNVEV (reference sequence). V was pared by 5 bases and J by 10 bases, with 7 bases of the junction left unmatched. CDR3 length: 15 residues. Written as DNA, the CDR3 is TGTGCCAGCAGTAGTCCGGGACAGGGGGTCTCACCCCTCCACTTT. This encodes CASSSPGQGVSPLHF.

This sequence joins TRBV27 and TRBJ1-5; TRBD1 might be the D (6 bases). With 3 bases removed from V and 6 bases from J, the gap between germline ends came to 12 bases. The CDR3 runs 14 residues. Germline values: CDR1 MNHEY, CDR2 SMNVEV (reference sequence). The CDR3 is CASSFNRDGQPQHF. DNA of the CDR3: TGTGCCAGCAGTTTCAACAGGGATGGTCAGCCCCAGCATTTT.

This clonotype was observed once. This chain joins TRBV20-1 and TRBJ1-2; D gene unclear. The CDR3 covers 14 residues. The V and J ends lost 0 bases and 6 bases respectively, with 14 bases between them. Germline V gene lookup returns CDR1 DFQATT and CDR2 SNEGSKA (reference sequence). The chain's CDR3 is CSARDRATVDGYTF. The CDR3 DNA sequence: TGCAGTGCTAGAGATAGGGCAACGGTCGATGGCTACACCTTC.

Many counts were recorded for this clonotype. This chain links TRBV7-6 with TRBJ2-5; no clear D gene. Trimming took 2 bases from V and 5 from J, leaving 12 bases between them. The CDR3 is made up of 14 amino acids. Germline CDR1 is SGHVS and CDR2 is FNYEAQ. CDR3 in amino acids: CASSLTDAQETQYF. CDR3 DNA: TGTGCCAGCAGCTTAACTGATGCACAGGAGACCCAGTACTTC.

The rearrangement uses TRBV20-1 and TRBJ1-1, with TRBD1 matching 9 bases. The J segment lost 6 bases and the V segment lost 3 bases, leaving 11 bases of the junction unmatched. Germline V gene lookup returns CDR1 DFQATT and CDR2 SNEGSKA (reference sequence). The CDR3 runs to 15 residues. CDR3 amino acids: CSASPSGDRVPEAFF. The CDR3 DNA sequence: TGCAGTGCTAGCCCGTCCGGGGACAGGGTACCTGAAGCTTTCTTT.

The chain couples TRBV12-5 to TRBJ2-1; D gene unclear. Trimming removed 6 bases from V and 2 bases from J, with 5 bases in between. The CDR3 sequence is 12 residues long. Germline-derived CDR1 and CDR2 are LGHNT and FRNRAP. The CDR3 sequence is CASGLAYNEQFF. The CDR3 coding sequence is TGTGCTAGTGGGTTAGCCTACAATGAGCAGTTCTTC.

This chain links TRBV19 with TRBJ1-4; D is ambiguous. Trimming cost V 7 bases and J 0 bases, with 12 bases left between them. The CDR3 extends over 15 amino acids. The V gene's germline CDR1 is LNHDA and CDR2 SQIVND (reference sequence). In DNA, the CDR3 is TGTGCCAGTACTCCGGCGGCTACAACTAATGAAAAACTGTTTTTT. Residues: CASTPAATTNEKLFF.

This clonotype was counted between two and nine times. V gene TRBV19 combines with J gene TRBJ1-5; TRBD1 aligns across 9 bases. Germline loops: CDR1 LNHDA, CDR2 SQIVND (reference sequence). This CDR3 has 15 residues. After removal of 5 bases from V and 5 bases from J, the junction contained 7 bases not matched to a gene. DNA of the CDR3: TGTGCCAGTAGTCTAACGACAGGGGGTGATCAGCCCCAGCATTTT. Encoded protein: CASSLTTGGDQPQHF.

This chain uses TRBV10-3 with TRBJ1-5, with D unclear. CDR1 is ENHRY and CDR2 is SYGVKD in the germline V gene. The CDR3 is 15 residues long. Trimming stripped 2 bases from V and 6 bases from J, with 14 bases between. The CDR3 sequence: CAISEDWRVGQPQHF. Here the CDR3 DNA reads TGTGCCATCAGTGAGGATTGGAGGGTTGGTCAGCCCCAGCATTTT.

In this sample, this clonotype turned up a few times. The V gene is TRBV7-8, the J gene TRBJ2-5, with TRBD2 identical over 11 bases. Losses at the gene ends were 4 bases for V and 5 bases for J; bases not matched to a gene: 18. The CDR3 runs 19 residues. In germline, CDR1 is SGHVS, CDR2 FQNEAQ. The CDR3 protein is CASSYLFSGGAGDGETQYF. DNA for the CDR3: TGTGCCAGCAGCTACCTATTTAGCGGGGGGGCTGGGGATGGGGAGACCCAGTACTTC. The whole variable domain, filled in from reference TRBV7-8 and TRBJ2-5, reads GAGVSQSPRYKVAKRGQDVALRCDPISGHVSLFWYQQALGQGPEFLTYFQNEAQLDKSGLPSDRFFAERPEGSVSTLKIQRTQQEDSAVYLCASSYLFSGGAGDGETQYFGPGTRLLVL.

This chain uses TRBV6-5 with TRBJ1-5; D gene uncertain. V lost 0 bases and J lost 0, with 9 bases in between. CDR1 is MNHEY and CDR2 is SVGAGI in the germline V gene. This CDR3 is built from 16 residues. CDR3 sequence: CASSYSAVHSNQPQHF. Written as DNA, the CDR3 is TGTGCCAGCAGTTACTCGGCCGTCCATAGCAATCAGCCCCAGCATTTT.

The CDR3 sequence: CASSLGPRQNQPQHF. CDR3 coding DNA: TGTGCCAGCAGTTTAGGTCCGCGGCAGAATCAGCCCCAGCATTTT. The chain employs TRBV27 and TRBJ1-5; D unclear. Trimming pared 2 bases from V and 4 bases from J, leaving 12 bases between. The CDR3 extends over 15 amino acids. Germline loops: CDR1 MNHEY, CDR2 SMNVEV (reference sequence).

This clonotype was seen a handful of times. One end of the junction is discordant with germline, which a read error may explain. The chain joins TRBV4-2 to TRBJ1-4; no firm D call. Germline V CDR1 and CDR2: LGHNA, YNFKEQ. The CDR3 runs 17 residues. CDR3 amino acids: CASSEEIQRSTNEKLFF. The CDR3, as DNA: TGTGCCAGCAGCGAAGAGATCCAGAGATCAACTAATGAAAAACTGTTTTTT.